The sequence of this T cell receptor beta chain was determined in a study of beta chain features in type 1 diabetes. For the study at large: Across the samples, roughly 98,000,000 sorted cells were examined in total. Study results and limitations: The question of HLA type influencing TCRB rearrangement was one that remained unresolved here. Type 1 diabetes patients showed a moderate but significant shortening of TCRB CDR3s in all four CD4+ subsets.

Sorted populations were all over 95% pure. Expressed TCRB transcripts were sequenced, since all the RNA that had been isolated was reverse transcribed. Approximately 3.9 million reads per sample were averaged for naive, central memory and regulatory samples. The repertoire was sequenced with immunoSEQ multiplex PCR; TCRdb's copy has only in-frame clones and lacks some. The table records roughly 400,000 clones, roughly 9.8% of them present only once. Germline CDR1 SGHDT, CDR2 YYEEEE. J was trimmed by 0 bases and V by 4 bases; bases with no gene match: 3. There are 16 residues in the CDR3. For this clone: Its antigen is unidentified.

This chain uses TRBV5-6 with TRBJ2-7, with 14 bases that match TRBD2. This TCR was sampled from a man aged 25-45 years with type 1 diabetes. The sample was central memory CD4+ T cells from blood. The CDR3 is CASSQGLAGVSYEQYF. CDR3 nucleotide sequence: TGTGCCAGCAGCCAGGGACTAGCGGGAGTCTCCTACGAGCAGTACTTC.